The present TCR beta chain was sequenced within a study of metastatic and nonmetastatic thyroid tumors. For the study at large: Repertoires were compared across blood and tumor or nodule tissue from malignant and benign thyroid patients. Whole-study findings and limits: Significantly greater TCR beta diversity was reportedly found in malignant thyroid tumors than in benign nodules (in blood and tumor).

The entire patient cohort was treatment-naive prior to thyroid surgery. V lost 6 bases to trimming and J lost 7 bases; unmatched junction nucleotides: 7. The CDR3 sequence is 15 residues long. Germline lookup yields CDR1 MNHNS and CDR2 SASEGT. TCRdb re-clonotyped the PCR reads through MiXCR. Among 15,000 to 20,000 clones, around 22% were seen once, and the ten largest hold just over 20%. This clone has more than one count but fewer than ten. Its cognate antigen is unknown. The chain is built from TRBV6-1 and TRBJ2-1; TRBD1 aligns across 12 bases. The sample taken for sequencing was adjacent normal tissue. The TCR originated in a female donor with papillary thyroid cancer or a benign thyroid nodule (not recorded which). Some clones in this sample may be carry-over from other donors' samples. The CDR3 spells CASRAGTGGRNEQFF. The CDR3, as DNA: TGTGCCAGCAGGGCCGGGACAGGGGGCCGGAATGAGCAGTTCTTC.